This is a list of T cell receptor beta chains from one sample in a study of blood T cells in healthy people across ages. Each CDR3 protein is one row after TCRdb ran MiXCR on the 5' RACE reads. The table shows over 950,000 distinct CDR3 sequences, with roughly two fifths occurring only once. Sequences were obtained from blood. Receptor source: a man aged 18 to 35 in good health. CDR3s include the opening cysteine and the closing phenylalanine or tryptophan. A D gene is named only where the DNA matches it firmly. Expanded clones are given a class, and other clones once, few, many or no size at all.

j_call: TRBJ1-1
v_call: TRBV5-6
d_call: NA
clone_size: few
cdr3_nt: TGTGCCAGCAGCTTACCGGGACAAGGGGCCTCCGACACTGAAGCTTTCTTT
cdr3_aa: CASSLPGQGASDTEAFF

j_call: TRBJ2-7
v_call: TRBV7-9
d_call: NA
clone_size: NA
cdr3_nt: TGTGCCAGCAGCTTAGTGGTCGGATCGGTCATTGAGCAGTACTTC
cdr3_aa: CASSLVVGSVIEQYF

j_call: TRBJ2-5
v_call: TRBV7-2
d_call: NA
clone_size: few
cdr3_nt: TGTGCCAGCAGCCCAAGGGGTACTAGTGGGGAGACCCAGTACTTC
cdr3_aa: CASSPRGTSGETQYF

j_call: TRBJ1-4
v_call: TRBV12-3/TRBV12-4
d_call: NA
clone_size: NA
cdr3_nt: TGTGCCAGCAGTCCCCCGGCAGCGAATGAAAAACTGTTTTTT
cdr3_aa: CASSPPAANEKLFF

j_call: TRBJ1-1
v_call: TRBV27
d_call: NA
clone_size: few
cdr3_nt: TGTGCCAGCAGTTCTCGGCCAAACACTGAAGCTTTCTTT
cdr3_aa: CASSSRPNTEAFF

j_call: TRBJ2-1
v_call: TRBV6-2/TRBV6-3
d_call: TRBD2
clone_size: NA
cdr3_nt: TGTGCCAGCAGTTACGCTCAGACTAGCGGGGGGGTCTACAATGAGCAGTTCTTC
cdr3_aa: CASSYAQTSGGVYNEQFF

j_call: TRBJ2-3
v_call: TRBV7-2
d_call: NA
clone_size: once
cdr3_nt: TGTACCAGTGTTCCGGGACTCAGCTTTGAAGATACGCAGTATTTT
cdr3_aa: CTSVPGLSFEDTQYF

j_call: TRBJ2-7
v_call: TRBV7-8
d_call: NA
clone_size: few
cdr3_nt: TGTGCCAGCAGCTTAGCGTGGGCAAACGAGCAGTACTTC
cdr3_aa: CASSLAWANEQYF

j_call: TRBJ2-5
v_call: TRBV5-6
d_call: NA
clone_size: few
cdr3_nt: TGTGCCAGCAGCATGAACCTCGGGGGCACAGAGACCCAGTACTTC
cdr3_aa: CASSMNLGGTETQYF

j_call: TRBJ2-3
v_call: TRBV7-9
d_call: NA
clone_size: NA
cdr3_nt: TGTGCCAGCAGCTTCGGTCCGGGGGGCAGGATATACACAGATACGCAGTATTTT
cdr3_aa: CASSFGPGGRIYTDTQYF

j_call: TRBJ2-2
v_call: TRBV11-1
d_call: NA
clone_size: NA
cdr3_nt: TGTGCCAGCAGCTTTGGATTAGGCCCCCTAGGAAACGGGGAGCTGTTTTTT
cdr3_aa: CASSFGLGPLGNGELFF

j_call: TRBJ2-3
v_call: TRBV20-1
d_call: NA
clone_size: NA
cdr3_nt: TGCAGTGCTAGAGATGGGGGTCGATATACGCAGTATTTT
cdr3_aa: CSARDGGRYTQYF

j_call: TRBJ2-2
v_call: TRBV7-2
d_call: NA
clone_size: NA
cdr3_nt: TGTGCCGGCAGCTTAAAGAGGGGGGAAGGGGAGCTGTTTTTT
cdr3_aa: CAGSLKRGEGELFF

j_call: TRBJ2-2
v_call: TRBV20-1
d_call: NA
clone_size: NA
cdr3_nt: TGCAGTGCACCGGACACTCGTTACACCGGGGAGCTGTTTTTT
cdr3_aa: CSAPDTRYTGELFF

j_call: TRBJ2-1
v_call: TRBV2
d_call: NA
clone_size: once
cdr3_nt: TGTGCCAGCAGCAACAAACGGGGTGAGCAGTTCTTC
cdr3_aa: CASSNKRGEQFF

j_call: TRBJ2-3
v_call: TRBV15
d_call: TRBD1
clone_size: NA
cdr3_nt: TGTGCCACCAGCAGAGAAACAGGGGAAAGCACAGATACGCAGTATTTT
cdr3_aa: CATSRETGESTDTQYF

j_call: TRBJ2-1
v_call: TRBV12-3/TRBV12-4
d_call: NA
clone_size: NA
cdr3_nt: TGTGCCAGCAGTTCCGAGTCGCAGGGGGGTCAATATGAGCAGTTCTTC
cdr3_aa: CASSSESQGGQYEQFF

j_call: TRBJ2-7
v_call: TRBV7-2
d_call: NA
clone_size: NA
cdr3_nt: TGTGCCAGCAGCACAGCCGGGACGAGCTCCTACGAGCAGTACTTC
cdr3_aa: CASSTAGTSSYEQYF

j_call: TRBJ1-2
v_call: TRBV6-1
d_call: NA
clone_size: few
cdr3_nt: TGTGCCAGCCTGCCAACGGGTCCCCTTTATGGCTACACCTTC
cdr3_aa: CASLPTGPLYGYTF

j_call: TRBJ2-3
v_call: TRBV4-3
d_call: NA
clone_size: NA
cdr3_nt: TGCGCCAGCAGCCCTAAACGAACACGGGACCCCACAGATACGCAGTATTTT
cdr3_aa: CASSPKRTRDPTDTQYF

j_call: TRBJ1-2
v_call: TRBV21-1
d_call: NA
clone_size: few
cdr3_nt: TGTGCCAGCAGCCCCCGAGACTGTAAGGATGGCTACACCTTC
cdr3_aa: CASSPRDCKDGYTF

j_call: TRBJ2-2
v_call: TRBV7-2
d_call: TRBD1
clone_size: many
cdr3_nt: TGTGCCAGCAGCTTCTTGGATACAGGGGCCGGGGAGCTGTTTTTT
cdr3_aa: CASSFLDTGAGELFF

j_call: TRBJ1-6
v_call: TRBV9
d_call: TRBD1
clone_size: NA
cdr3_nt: TGTGCCAGCAGTCAGGGGCAGGGGGTTCGTCCACCCCTCCACTTT
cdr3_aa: CASSQGQGVRPPLHF

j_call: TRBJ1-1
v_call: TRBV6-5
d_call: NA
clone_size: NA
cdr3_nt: TGTGCCAGCAGCCGCGGGGGGAAGAACACTGAAGCTTTCTTT
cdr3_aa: CASSRGGKNTEAFF

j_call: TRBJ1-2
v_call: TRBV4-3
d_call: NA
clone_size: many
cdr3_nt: TGCGCCAGCAGCCAAGAACGCGGTTTTTACTATGGCTACACCTTC
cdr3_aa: CASSQERGFYYGYTF

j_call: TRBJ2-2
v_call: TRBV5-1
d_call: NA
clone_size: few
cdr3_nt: TGCGCCAGCAGCTTGGTCAGTCTCTCCACCGGGGAGCTGTTTTTT
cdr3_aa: CASSLVSLSTGELFF

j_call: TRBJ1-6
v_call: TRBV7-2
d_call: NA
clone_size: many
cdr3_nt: TGTGCCAGCAGCTTAAACGGACACCTTAATTCACCCCTCCACTTT
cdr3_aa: CASSLNGHLNSPLHF

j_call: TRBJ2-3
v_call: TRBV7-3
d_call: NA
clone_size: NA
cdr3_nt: TGTGCCAGCAGCTCGTTAGCGGTCGGGGATACGCAGTATTTT
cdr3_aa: CASSSLAVGDTQYF

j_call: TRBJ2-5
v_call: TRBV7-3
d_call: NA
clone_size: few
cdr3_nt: TGTGCCAGCAGCGTCATACTAGGGCCCGAAGGGACCCAGTACTTC
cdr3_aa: CASSVILGPEGTQYF

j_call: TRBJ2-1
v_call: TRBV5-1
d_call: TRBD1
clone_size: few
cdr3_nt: TGCGCCAGCACCCCTATGGGACAGGGGTCCGGGGAGCAGTTCTTC
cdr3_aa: CASTPMGQGSGEQFF

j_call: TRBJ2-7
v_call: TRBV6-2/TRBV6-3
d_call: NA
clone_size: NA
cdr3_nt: TGTGCCAGCACCCACGAAGGTTCGGGTCGCGTGTCCTACGAGCAGTACTTC
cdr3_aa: CASTHEGSGRVSYEQYF

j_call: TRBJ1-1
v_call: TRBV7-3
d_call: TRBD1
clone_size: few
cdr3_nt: TGTGCCAGCAGCCTCGAGACAGGGTCTACTTTCTTT
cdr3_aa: CASSLETGSTFF

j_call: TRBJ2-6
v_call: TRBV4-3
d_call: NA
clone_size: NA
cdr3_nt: TGCGCCAGCAGCCATGACCCCTCTGGGGCCAAAGTCCTGACTTTC
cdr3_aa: CASSHDPSGAKVLTF

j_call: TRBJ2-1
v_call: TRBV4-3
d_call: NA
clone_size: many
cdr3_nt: TGCGCCAGCAGCCAAGTCCGGGGTAATTACAATGAGCAGTTCTTC
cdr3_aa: CASSQVRGNYNEQFF

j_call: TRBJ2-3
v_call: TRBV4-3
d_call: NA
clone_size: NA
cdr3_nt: TGCGCCAGCAGCCATAGAGGTCATGAGACAGATACGCAGTATTTT
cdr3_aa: CASSHRGHETDTQYF

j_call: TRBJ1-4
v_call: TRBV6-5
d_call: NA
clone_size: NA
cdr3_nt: TGTGCCAGCAGTTACACAAGTTCGGGGGAAAAACTGTTTTTT
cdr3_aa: CASSYTSSGEKLFF

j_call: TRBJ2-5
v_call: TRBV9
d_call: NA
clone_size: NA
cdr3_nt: TGTGCCAGCAGCACGCCAGAAGAGACCCAGTACTTC
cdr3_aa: CASSTPEETQYF

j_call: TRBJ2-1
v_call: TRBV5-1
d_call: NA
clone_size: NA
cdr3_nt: TGCGCCAGCAGCTTCGCCGGGACATCCTACAATGAGCAGTTCTTC
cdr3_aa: CASSFAGTSYNEQFF

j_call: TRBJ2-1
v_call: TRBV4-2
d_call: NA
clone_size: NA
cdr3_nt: TGTGCCAGCAGCCAAGCTTGGGGGGCAAAATACAATGAGCAGTTCTTC
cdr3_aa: CASSQAWGAKYNEQFF

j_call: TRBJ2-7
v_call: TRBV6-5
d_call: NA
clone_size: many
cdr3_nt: TGTGCCTGCCGGGACACCTCCTACGAGCAGTACTTC
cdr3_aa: CACRDTSYEQYF

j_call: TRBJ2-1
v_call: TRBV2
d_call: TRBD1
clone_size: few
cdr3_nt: TGTGCCAGCAGTGGGGACAGGGACCATGAGCAGTTCTTC
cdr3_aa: CASSGDRDHEQFF

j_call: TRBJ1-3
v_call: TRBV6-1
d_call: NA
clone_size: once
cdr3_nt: TGTGCCAGCAGTGAGGGCCGGCGAGCCTCTGGAAACACCATATATTTT
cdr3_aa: CASSEGRRASGNTIYF

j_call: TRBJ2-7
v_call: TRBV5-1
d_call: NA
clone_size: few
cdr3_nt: TGCGCCAGCACACCCGAGGGGGGAGTTTCCTACGAGCAGTACTTC
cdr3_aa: CASTPEGGVSYEQYF

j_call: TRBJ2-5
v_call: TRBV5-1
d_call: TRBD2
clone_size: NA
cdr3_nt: TGCGCCAGCAGCCGCGGCGGGACTAGCGAGCAAGAGACCCAGTACTTC
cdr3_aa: CASSRGGTSEQETQYF

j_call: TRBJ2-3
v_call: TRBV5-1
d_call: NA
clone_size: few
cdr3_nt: TGCGCCAGCAGCTTGGTGGCGCCAGTTTCAGATACGCAGTATTTT
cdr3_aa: CASSLVAPVSDTQYF

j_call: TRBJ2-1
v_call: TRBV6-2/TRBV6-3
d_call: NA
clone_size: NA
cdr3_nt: TGTGCCAGCAGTTACCGCCCAGGTGAGCAGTTCTTC
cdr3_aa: CASSYRPGEQFF

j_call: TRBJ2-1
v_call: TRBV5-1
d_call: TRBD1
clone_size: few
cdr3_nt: TGCGCCAGCAGCTTGGAGGGGGCGACAACCTACAATGAGCAGTTCTTC
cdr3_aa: CASSLEGATTYNEQFF

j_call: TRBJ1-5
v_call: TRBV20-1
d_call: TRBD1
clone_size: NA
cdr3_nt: TGCAGTGCCCCTTACGGACAGGGCTCCCAGCATTTT
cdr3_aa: CSAPYGQGSQHF

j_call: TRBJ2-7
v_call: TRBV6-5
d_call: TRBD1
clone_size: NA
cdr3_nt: TGTGCCAGCAGCAGGGGGACAGGAAACTCCTACGAGCAGTACTTC
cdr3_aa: CASSRGTGNSYEQYF

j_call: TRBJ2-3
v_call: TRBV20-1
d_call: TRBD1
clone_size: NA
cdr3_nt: TGCAGTGCCCAGGGGGGACAGGGGACAGATACGCAGTATTTT
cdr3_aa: CSAQGGQGTDTQYF

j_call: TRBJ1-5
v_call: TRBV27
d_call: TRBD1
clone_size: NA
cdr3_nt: TGTGCCAGCAGTTCTCTCCCATCCCCGGGACAGCCCCTAATCCGGCAGCCCCAGCATTTT
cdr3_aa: CASSSLPSPGQPLIRQPQHF

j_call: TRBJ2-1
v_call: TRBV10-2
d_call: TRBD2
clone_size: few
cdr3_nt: TGCGCCAGCAGTGAGTATAGCGGGGAGCAGTTCTTC
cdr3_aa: CASSEYSGEQFF

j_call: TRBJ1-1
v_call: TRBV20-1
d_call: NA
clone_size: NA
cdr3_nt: TGCAGTGCTAGAGATTCGGGTGAAGCTTTCTTT
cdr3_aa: CSARDSGEAFF

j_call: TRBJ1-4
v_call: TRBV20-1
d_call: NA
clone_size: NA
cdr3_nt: TGCAGTGCTAGTGGGACATTCGCAACTAATGAAAAACTGTTTTTT
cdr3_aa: CSASGTFATNEKLFF

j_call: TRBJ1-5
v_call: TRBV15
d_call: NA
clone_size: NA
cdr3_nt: TGTGCCACTGGCCTAGACTTCTCATCCAATCAGCCCCAGCATTTT
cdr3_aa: CATGLDFSSNQPQHF

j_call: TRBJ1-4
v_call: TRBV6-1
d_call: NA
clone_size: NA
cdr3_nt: TGTGCCAGCAGTGGAACAGTAACTAATGAAAAACTGTTTTTT
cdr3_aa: CASSGTVTNEKLFF

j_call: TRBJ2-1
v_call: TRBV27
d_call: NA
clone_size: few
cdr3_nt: TGTGCCAGCAGTTTGCAGGAAGGCAATGAGCAGTTCTTC
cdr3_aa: CASSLQEGNEQFF

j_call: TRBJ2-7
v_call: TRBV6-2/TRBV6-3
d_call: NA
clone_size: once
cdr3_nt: TGTGCCAGCAGCCGGGACGGGATAATCTACGAGCAGTACTTC
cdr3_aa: CASSRDGIIYEQYF

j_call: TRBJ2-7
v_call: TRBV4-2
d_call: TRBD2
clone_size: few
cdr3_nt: TGTGCCAGCAGCCAAGCGGCTAGCGGGGTCGACGAGCAGTACTTC
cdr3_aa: CASSQAASGVDEQYF

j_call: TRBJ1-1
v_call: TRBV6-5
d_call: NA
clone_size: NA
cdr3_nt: TGTGCCAGCAGCCATGACCGGCCACTCACTGAAGCTTTCTTT
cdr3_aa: CASSHDRPLTEAFF